The clone carrying this T cell receptor (beta chain) was counted between two and nine times. Antigen specificity is unknown. The CDR3 runs 14 residues. V dropped 10 bases and J dropped 6; count of bases not matched to a gene: 15. Per the germline V gene, CDR1 is LNHDA and CDR2 is SQIVND (reference sequence). The treatment: oral pan-JAK inhibitor, 5-10 mg twice daily. From alopecia areata patients, lesional scalp punch biopsies and peripheral blood were collected. Extraction of RNA preceded its reverse transcription into cDNA, which served as the sequencing template. Sequencing was performed with immunoSEQ multiplex PCR; in TCRdb, only in-frame clones are kept and a portion is missing. The data contain about 160,000 clones, about three fifths of them singletons. The data derive from a study of CD8+ T cells in alopecia areata. Study as a whole: Those patients who were treated received oral tofacitinib, which was given at 5 to 10 mg twice daily for moderate-to-severe alopecia areata. Tofacitinib exposure lasted 6 to 18 months, followed by 6 months off drug.

Study outcomes and limitations: Mice gave a clearer picture of TCR sharing than patients did, possibly for HLA-related reasons.

The sample consisted of CD4+ T cells sorted from blood, taken at week 4, from a patient treated with tofacitinib. This chain joins TRBV19 and TRBJ2-7, with 7 bases identical to TRBD1. The clonotype was recovered from a human donor with alopecia areata. The CDR3 is CATKEQTGSREQYF. CDR3 nucleotide sequence: TGTGCCACCAAAGAGCAGACAGGGAGTCGCGAGCAGTACTTC.